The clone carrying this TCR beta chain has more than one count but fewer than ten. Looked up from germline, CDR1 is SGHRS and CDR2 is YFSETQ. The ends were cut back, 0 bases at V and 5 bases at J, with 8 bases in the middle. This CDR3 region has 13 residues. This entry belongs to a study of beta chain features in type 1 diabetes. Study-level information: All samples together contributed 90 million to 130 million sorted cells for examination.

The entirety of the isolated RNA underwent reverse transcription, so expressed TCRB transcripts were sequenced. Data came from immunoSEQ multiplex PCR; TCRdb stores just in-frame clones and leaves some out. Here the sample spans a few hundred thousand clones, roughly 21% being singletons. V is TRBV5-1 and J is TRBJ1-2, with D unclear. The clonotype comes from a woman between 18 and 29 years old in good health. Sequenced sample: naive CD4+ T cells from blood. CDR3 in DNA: TGCGCCAGCAGCTTGGAAGCTCTTTATGGCTACACCTTC. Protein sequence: CASSLEALYGYTF.